Listed below are T cell receptor beta chains from one sample, sequenced in a study of cytomegalovirus exposure and HLA in healthy donors. This table comes from immunoSEQ multiplex PCR, and its TCRdb copy is limited to in-frame clones, with some not included. In the table there are some 150,000 clones, roughly four fifths of which are singletons. Input material: PBMCs. The receptors stem from a man aged 45 to 65 in good health and CMV-seropositive. Both conserved end residues are part of each CDR3. Each record gives: D gene, V gene, CDR3 length, clone size, J gene, CDR3 DNA, CDR3 protein. The D gene is left open where the match is weak. Part of the rows lack a size; the others show once, few, many or a class for expanded clones.

D: TRBD1
V: TRBV25-1
length: 13
size: NA
J: TRBJ2-1
DNA: TGTGCCCACGGACAGGGGACCTACAATGAGCAGTTCTTC
CDR3: CAHGQGTYNEQFF

D: TRBD1
V: TRBV7-2
length: 14
size: few
J: TRBJ2-7
DNA: TGTGCCAGCAGCCCAGGGACAGGGCCCTACGAGCAGTACTTC
CDR3: CASSPGTGPYEQYF

D: NA
V: TRBV6-1
length: 14
size: NA
J: TRBJ2-5
DNA: TGTGCCAGCACCCTAATGACTAGGGGTGAGACCCAGTACTTC
CDR3: CASTLMTRGETQYF

D: NA
V: TRBV5-1
length: 18
size: NA
J: TRBJ2-1
DNA: TGCGCCAGCAGCTTGGGCGATCAACTATTCATCTCCTACAATGAGCAGTTCTTC
CDR3: CASSLGDQLFISYNEQFF

D: NA
V: TRBV27
length: 13
size: NA
J: TRBJ2-7
DNA: TGTGCCAGATCGTCTGAAAAAGGGGCCGAGCAGTACTTC
CDR3: CARSSEKGAEQYF

D: NA
V: TRBV28
length: 15
size: NA
J: TRBJ1-3
DNA: TGTGCCAGCAGTCCACCCGCGGGGACTGGAAACACCATATATTTT
CDR3: CASSPPAGTGNTIYF

D: TRBD1
V: TRBV28
length: 16
size: once
J: TRBJ1-6
DNA: TGTGCCAGCAGCGTCAGCAGGGGGATGCGGAATTCACCCCTCCACTTT
CDR3: CASSVSRGMRNSPLHF

D: NA
V: TRBV20-1
length: 8
size: NA
J: TRBJ1-2
DNA: TGCAGTGTGGAGGGCTACACCTTC
CDR3: CSVEGYTF

D: TRBD1
V: TRBV19
length: 13
size: NA
J: TRBJ1-2
DNA: TGTGCCAGTAGCCGCGACAGGGGGGAAGGCTACACCTTC
CDR3: CASSRDRGEGYTF

D: TRBD2
V: TRBV9
length: 19
size: NA
J: TRBJ2-2
DNA: TGTGCCAGCAGCGTAAGCTCAGCGGGGGGGCCGGCTTACACCGGGGAGCTGTTTTTT
CDR3: CASSVSSAGGPAYTGELFF

D: TRBD2
V: TRBV11-3
length: 16
size: NA
J: TRBJ2-1
DNA: TGTGCCAGCAGCTGGGGACGGACTAGCGGGGACAATGAGCAGTTCTTC
CDR3: CASSWGRTSGDNEQFF

D: TRBD2
V: TRBV12-5
length: 21
size: NA
J: TRBJ2-1
DNA: TGTGCTAGTGGTTTGGGGTTGAGGGGACTAGCGGGAGGGCCGTCCTACAATGAGCAGTTCTTC
CDR3: CASGLGLRGLAGGPSYNEQFF

D: NA
V: TRBV6-6
length: 16
size: NA
J: TRBJ1-5
DNA: TGCGCCAGCAGTTATCGGTCCATTTCTAGCAATCAGCCCCAGCATTTT
CDR3: CASSYRSISSNQPQHF

D: TRBD2
V: TRBV6-6
length: 16
size: few
J: TRBJ2-1
DNA: TGTGCCAGCAGCAGCGGGACTAGCGGGCTCTACAATGAGCAGTTCTTC
CDR3: CASSSGTSGLYNEQFF

D: TRBD2
V: TRBV7-7
length: 15
size: NA
J: TRBJ2-5
DNA: TGTGCTAGCAGCTTAGGTCCGGGAGGAGGAGAGACCCAGTACTTC
CDR3: CASSLGPGGGETQYF

D: TRBD1
V: TRBV27
length: 15
size: NA
J: TRBJ2-7
DNA: TGTGCCAGCACCCTCCCCAGGGACAGGGACTACGAGCAGTACTTC
CDR3: CASTLPRDRDYEQYF

D: TRBD1
V: TRBV6-5
length: 13
size: NA
J: TRBJ2-7
DNA: TGTGCCAGCAGCTCGGACAGGGGAGGCGAGCAGTACTTC
CDR3: CASSSDRGGEQYF

D: NA
V: TRBV5-1
length: 13
size: NA
J: TRBJ2-1
DNA: TGCGCCAGTGGGACTTCCGGCTACAATGAGCAGTTCTTC
CDR3: CASGTSGYNEQFF

D: NA
V: TRBV6-5
length: 14
size: once
J: TRBJ2-7
DNA: TGTGCCAGCAGTTACTCTCCAGGGACCTACGAGCAGTACTTC
CDR3: CASSYSPGTYEQYF